The 32 T cell receptor beta chains below all came from one sample that was sequenced in a study of OX40 agonist ivuxolimab in advanced cancers. The repertoire was sequenced with immunoSEQ multiplex PCR; TCRdb's copy has only in-frame clones and lacks some. The sample shows 100,000 or so clones, about 96% of them seen only once. Sample: CD4+ or CD8+ T cells sorted from blood, taken in a trial of the OX40 agonist ivuxolimab. The origin of the receptors is an adult with an advanced solid tumor such as melanoma, head and neck, liver or kidney cancer.

The chain couples TRBV14 to TRBJ2-1; maybe TRBD2 (6 bases). V was pared by 0 bases and J by 4 bases, with 16 bases between. The germline gives CDR1 SGHDN, CDR2 FVKESK. The CDR3 is made up of 17 amino acids. The DNA of the CDR3 is TGTGCCAGCAGCCAAGATCTGGGGGATCGGGGGTACAATGAGCAGTTCTTC. Protein product: CASSQDLGDRGYNEQFF. Using reference TRBV14 and TRBJ2-1 for the parts outside the CDR3, the full variable domain is EAGVTQFPSHSVIEKGQTVTLRCDPISGHDNLYWYRRVMGKEIKFLLHFVKESKQDESGMPNNRFLAERTGGTYSTLKVQPAELEDSGVYFCASSQDLGDRGYNEQFFGPGTRLTVL.

The gene calls are TRBV10-2 and TRBJ2-7; maybe TRBD2 (5 bases). CDR1 WSHSY and CDR2 SAAADI come from the germline V gene. This CDR3 region has 12 residues. Trimming took 6 bases from V and 2 from J, leaving 8 bases between them. The DNA of the CDR3 is TGCGCCAGCAGGGAGGATACCTACGAGCAGTACTTC. The encoded protein is CASREDTYEQYF.

The chain links TRBV6-6 to TRBJ2-7; D perhaps matches TRBD1 (5 bases). From germline, CDR1 is MNHNY and CDR2 SVGAGI (reference sequence). There are 15 residues in the CDR3. Deletions cut 6 bases from V and 4 bases from J, with 19 bases between. The DNA of the CDR3 is TGTGCCAGCAGCCCCAAGCAGGGTGCGGTTTACGAGCAGTACTTC. It yields the protein CASSPKQGAVYEQYF.

The chain is built from TRBV27 and TRBJ2-7, with D possibly being TRBD2 (6 bases). V was pared by 1 base and J by 4 bases, with 17 bases between. Germline CDR1 and CDR2: MNHEY and SMNVEV (reference sequence). This CDR3 has 16 residues. The CDR3 DNA sequence: TGTGCCAGCAGTTTATTTGTTGGGGGGTTAGAGTACGAGCAGTACTTC. Translated: CASSLFVGGLEYEQYF.

This chain joins TRBV19 and TRBJ2-1; TRBD1 might be the D (7 bases). Germline assignment: CDR1 LNHDA and CDR2 SQIVND (reference sequence). This CDR3 is 14 amino acids long. V shed 7 bases and J shed 3 bases, with 13 bases lying between them. CDR3 sequence reads: CASNGGTVYNEQFF. Here the CDR3 DNA reads TGTGCCAGTAATGGGGGGACAGTCTACAATGAGCAGTTCTTC.

This clone was recorded only once. The chain is built from TRBV7-9 and TRBJ2-1; the D call may be TRBD1 or TRBD2 (6 bases each). Trimming stripped 4 bases from V and 3 bases from J, with 16 bases between. The CDR3 is 16 amino acids. From germline, CDR1 is SEHNR and CDR2 FQNEAQ (reference sequence). The CDR3 is CASSSGQPGVYNEQFF. CDR3 DNA sequence: TGTGCCAGCAGCTCAGGACAGCCGGGGGTCTACAATGAGCAGTTCTTC.

The chain uses TRBV6-1 and TRBJ1-2; tentative D call: TRBD1 (6 bases). Trimming left V 7 bases short and J 7 bases short, with 13 bases between. This CDR3 has 12 amino acids. Germline V gene sequence: CDR1 MNHNS, CDR2 SASEGT. The CDR3 nucleotides read TGTGCCAGCATAGGGGGACATTTTGGCTACACCTTC. Its translation is CASIGGHFGYTF.

The chain recombines TRBV4-1 with TRBJ2-7; 9 bases map to TRBD1. The germline CDR1 and CDR2 sequences are MGHRA and YSYEKL. The CDR3 covers 16 residues. Germline trimming cut 2 bases from V and 1 base from J; bases unmatched to any gene: 6. CDR3 nucleotides: TGCGCCAGCAGCCAATCAACCGGGACAGGGTCCTACGAGCAGTACTTC. Its protein is CASSQSTGTGSYEQYF.

The rearrangement joins TRBV7-9 to TRBJ2-5; the D gene is possibly TRBD2 (5 bases). The CDR3 totals 13 residues. The V gene's germline CDR1 is SEHNR and CDR2 FQNEAQ (reference sequence). The ends were cut back, 1 base at V and 4 bases at J, with 7 bases in the middle. This CDR3 is CASSLEAVETQYF. The CDR3 DNA follows: TGTGCCAGCAGCTTAGAAGCGGTAGAGACCCAGTACTTC.

The chain recombines TRBV5-4 with TRBJ2-7; no clear D. Germline V gene sequence: CDR1 SGHNT, CDR2 YYREEE (reference sequence). The V end lost 0 bases, the J end lost 3 bases, and 7 bases lay between the germline ends. CDR3 length: 13 amino acids. The CDR3 protein is CASSLESGYEQYF. CDR3 bases: TGTGCCAGCAGCTTGGAATCGGGCTACGAGCAGTACTTC.

This sequence joins TRBV6-1 and TRBJ1-1, with a weak D call TRBD1 (5 bases). Germline CDR1 reads MNHNS; CDR2 reads SASEGT. Trimming pared 6 bases from V and 1 base from J, leaving 15 bases between. The length of the CDR3 is 15 residues. For the CDR3, the DNA is TGTGCCAGCAGACAGGCATCTGTTGCGAACACTGAAGCTTTCTTT. It codes for CASRQASVANTEAFF.

This rearrangement joins TRBV2 to TRBJ1-5; no definite D call. The germline V and J ends were trimmed by 1 base and 0 bases, with 7 bases remaining between them. The CDR3 contains 15 residues. The germline V gene has CDR1 SNHLY and CDR2 FYNNEI. In DNA form, the CDR3 reads TGTGCCAGCAGTGAAGACAGTCATAGCAATCAGCCCCAGCATTTT. It codes for CASSEDSHSNQPQHF. Combining the CDR3 with reference TRBV2 and TRBJ1-5 gives the whole variable domain EPEVTQTPSHQVTQMGQEVILRCVPISNHLYFYWYRQILGQKVEFLVSFYNNEISEKSEIFDDQFSVERPDGSNFTLKIRSTKLEDSAMYFCASSEDSHSNQPQHFGDGTRLSIL.

The V gene is TRBV19, the J gene TRBJ2-1; the D gene is possibly TRBD2 (5 bases). This CDR3 has 13 residues. Trimming shortened V by 4 bases and J by 3 bases, and 7 bases separated the two germline ends. In germline, CDR1 is LNHDA, CDR2 SQIVND (reference sequence). DNA of the CDR3: TGTGCCAGTAGTAAGAGCGGCTACAATGAGCAGTTCTTC. This gives the protein CASSKSGYNEQFF.

The chain carries TRBV7-8 and TRBJ2-1, with D unresolved. V was pared by 5 bases and J by 9 bases, with 8 bases between. Germline lookup yields CDR1 SGHVS and CDR2 FQNEAQ. The CDR3 loop spans 11 amino acids. CDR3 nucleotides: TGTGCCAGCAGCCTCGCCGGTGAGCAGTTCTTC. This encodes CASSLAGEQFF.

The rearrangement joins TRBV27 to TRBJ1-6, with 7 bases matching TRBD1. CDR3 size: 15 residues. Germline CDR1 reads MNHEY; CDR2 reads SMNVEV (reference sequence). The ends lost 6 bases at V and 9 bases at J; junction bases unmatched: 11. CDR3 protein: CASSPGTELLSPLHF. For the CDR3, the DNA is TGTGCCAGCAGCCCCGGGACAGAATTACTTTCACCCCTCCACTTT.

With respect to this clone: The same CDR3 arises from other DNA sequences in this sample as well. This rearrangement joins TRBV27 to TRBJ2-7; D uncertain. CDR1 and CDR2 from the germline V gene are MNHEY and SMNVEV (reference sequence). The CDR3 is 13 amino acids. The V end lost 2 bases, the J end lost 2 bases, and 7 bases lay between the germline ends. The CDR3 here is CASSLGVTYEQYF. The CDR3 region has the DNA TGTGCCAGCAGTTTAGGTGTAACCTACGAGCAGTACTTC.

The chain employs TRBV7-9 and TRBJ2-7, with TRBD2 identical over 14 bases. V trimming: 5 bases; J trimming: 3 bases; junction bases outside the gene matches: 9. The CDR3 contains 17 residues. Germline lookup yields CDR1 SEHNR and CDR2 FQNEAQ (reference sequence). The CDR3 DNA reads as TGTGCCAGCAGCGCCCCGGGACTAGCGGGGGAGAACTACGAGCAGTACTTC. This codes for CASSAPGLAGENYEQYF.

This clone was counted a few times. The chain uses TRBV7-9 and TRBJ1-1, with D unresolved. Germline assignment: CDR1 SEHNR and CDR2 FQNEAQ (reference sequence). The CDR3 length is 12 residues. V lost 4 bases, J lost 2 bases, and 5 bases lay in between. The CDR3, as DNA: TGTGCCAGCAGCTGGAGCAACACTGAAGCTTTCTTT. Its translation is CASSWSNTEAFF.

The rearrangement links TRBV9 to TRBJ1-1, with a weak D call TRBD1 (5 bases). The CDR3 has 13 residues. Germline V gene lookup returns CDR1 SGDLS and CDR2 YYNGEE. V was cut by 4 bases and J by 5 bases, with 12 bases left in between. The chain's CDR3 is CASSSGQGTEAFF. DNA of the CDR3: TGTGCCAGCAGCTCAGGGCAGGGAACTGAAGCTTTCTTT.

The chain couples TRBV15 to TRBJ1-5; D may be TRBD1 (6 bases). Looked up from germline, CDR1 is LNHNV and CDR2 is YYDKDF (reference sequence). The CDR3 is 12 amino acids. Trimming removed 5 bases at V and 6 bases at J, with 8 bases between. The CDR3 reads CATSGGGQPQHF. The CDR3 DNA reads TGTGCCACCAGCGGAGGGGGTCAGCCCCAGCATTTT.

The chain joins TRBV4-1 to TRBJ1-2; D unclear. The germline V gene has CDR1 MGHRA and CDR2 YSYEKL. Trimming shortened V by 0 bases and J by 8 bases, and 7 bases separated the two germline ends. CDR3 length equals 12 residues. The DNA of the CDR3 is TGCGCCAGCAGCCAAGAAGGGTACGGCTACACCTTC. It is translated as CASSQEGYGYTF.

This clone has only one observation. The gene calls are TRBV28 and TRBJ2-1; 15 bases line up with TRBD2. J gave up 8 bases and V 5 bases, and 7 bases lay outside the gene matches. The germline V gene has CDR1 MDHEN and CDR2 SYDVKM. The CDR3 extends over 16 amino acids. CDR3 region: CASSTWTSGRDDEQFF. CDR3 bases: TGTGCCAGCAGTACATGGACTAGCGGGAGGGACGATGAGCAGTTCTTC.

This sequence joins TRBV10-2 and TRBJ1-1; D is perhaps TRBD1 (5 bases). V shed 8 bases and J shed 2 bases, with 9 bases lying between them. Germline CDR1 is WSHSY and CDR2 is SAAADI. CDR3 length: 12 amino acids. CDR3 protein: CASVDSNTEAFF. The DNA for the CDR3 is TGCGCCAGCGTCGACAGTAACACTGAAGCTTTCTTT.

J is TRBJ2-7 and V is TRBV9; D perhaps matches TRBD1 (5 bases). V was cut by 0 bases and J by 0 bases, with 7 bases left in between. CDR3 length equals 14 residues. The germline V gene encodes CDR1 SGDLS and CDR2 YYNGEE. CDR3: CASSVEGFSYEQYF. CDR3 nucleotide sequence: TGTGCCAGCAGCGTAGAGGGGTTCTCCTACGAGCAGTACTTC. Drawing the rest from reference TRBV9 and TRBJ2-7, the complete variable domain is DSGVTQTPKHLITATGQRVTLRCSPRSGDLSVYWYQQSLDQGLQFLIQYYNGEERAKGNILERFSAQQFPDLHSELNLSSLELGDSALYFCASSVEGFSYEQYFGPGTRLTVT.

This clone was seen only once. The rearrangement joins TRBV4-1 to TRBJ2-1; D uncertain. Trimming removed 0 bases from V and 10 bases from J, with 4 bases in between. The germline CDR1 and CDR2 sequences are MGHRA and YSYEKL. The CDR3 spans 11 residues. This CDR3 is CASSQDREQFF. DNA of the CDR3: TGCGCCAGCAGCCAAGATCGAGAGCAGTTCTTC.

The genes are TRBV19 and TRBJ2-5; 14 positions agree with TRBD2. Judging by the DNA end, TRBJ2-7 fits better; the J call may be wrong. This CDR3 contains 17 residues. The germline CDR1 and CDR2 sequences are LNHDA and SQIVND (reference sequence). The CDR3 region is CASSMRLAGGPPYEQYF. The CDR3 region has the DNA TGTGCCAGTAGTATGCGACTAGCGGGAGGGCCGCCCTACGAGCAGTACTTC.

The chain has TRBV28 and TRBJ1-2; D is undetermined. The ends were cut back, 3 bases at V and 12 bases at J, with 20 bases in the middle. This CDR3 has 14 residues. In germline, CDR1 is MDHEN, CDR2 SYDVKM. The CDR3, as DNA: TGTGCCAGCAGTTTTGCCGGGGATCGAAGGGTTGACACCTTC. This encodes CASSFAGDRRVDTF.

The chain uses TRBV19 and TRBJ2-2; tentative D call: TRBD1 (6 bases). Trimming took off 11 bases at V and 11 bases at J, with 30 bases between the two ends. The CDR3 contains 16 residues. Germline V gene sequence: CDR1 LNHDA, CDR2 SQIVND (reference sequence). This CDR3 reads CASEPPPDTGTHELFF. The CDR3 DNA reads TGTGCCTCCGAACCCCCCCCCGACACAGGGACCCACGAGCTGTTTTTT.

The rearrangement uses TRBV2 and TRBJ2-7, with TRBD2 as a possible D gene (7 bases). Trimming left V 6 bases short and J 0 bases short, with 18 bases between. Germline assignment: CDR1 SNHLY and CDR2 FYNNEI. This CDR3 contains 16 residues. CDR3 nucleotides: TGTGCCAGCAGACAAGGAGGCGGGGGCCACTCCTACGAGCAGTACTTC. This codes for CASRQGGGGHSYEQYF.

The genes are TRBV4-1 and TRBJ2-2; D is tentatively TRBD1 or TRBD2 (5 bases each). The CDR3 has 15 amino acids. Trimming took off 4 bases at V and 5 bases at J, with 14 bases between the two ends. CDR1 MGHRA and CDR2 YSYEKL come from the germline V gene. The CDR3 DNA is TGCGCCAGCAGCCTACCCGGGGCAGGGACCGGGGAGCTGTTTTTT. Protein: CASSLPGAGTGELFF.

The chain has TRBV7-3 and TRBJ2-7, with D perhaps matching TRBD2 (6 bases). The CDR3 loop spans 15 amino acids. From germline, CDR1 is SGHTA and CDR2 FQGTGA. Trimming removed 5 bases from V and 3 bases from J, with 17 bases in between. The CDR3 DNA reads as TGTGCCAGCAGCCCGATGGGGGGAAAGAACTACGAGCAGTACTTC. Its protein product is CASSPMGGKNYEQYF.

The chain recombines TRBV2 with TRBJ2-7; D is perhaps TRBD1 or TRBD2 (7 bases each). Trimming removed 3 bases from V and 3 bases from J, with 12 bases in between. Germline V lookup: CDR1 SNHLY, CDR2 FYNNEI. The CDR3 runs 14 residues. CDR3 loop: CASSEARGGYEQYF. The CDR3 region has the DNA TGTGCCAGCAGTGAGGCCAGGGGGGGCTACGAGCAGTACTTC.